These T cell receptor beta chains were read from a single sample in a study of technical replicates of blood from a handful of donors. Libraries were prepared by immunoSEQ multiplex PCR; TCRdb keeps only in-frame clonotypes and omits some of them. The table shows under 90,000 clones, with roughly 93% occurring only once. What was sequenced was T cells isolated from PBMCs. The receptors shown here come from a human donor in good health. The CDR3 runs from the conserved cysteine through the conserved F or W. D genes are given only for firm matches.

D gene: -; V gene: TRBV4-1; J gene: TRBJ2-7; CDR3 protein: CASSPRGAQGSYEQYF; CDR3 DNA: TGCGCCAGCAGTCCACGTGGGGCGCAGGGCTCCTACGAGCAGTACTTC
D gene: -; V gene: TRBV5-1; J gene: TRBJ1-5; CDR3 protein: CASSPDWNQPQHF; CDR3 DNA: TGCGCCAGCAGCCCGGACTGGAATCAGCCCCAGCATTTT
D gene: -; V gene: TRBV19; J gene: TRBJ1-5; CDR3 protein: CASTPGANQPQHF; CDR3 DNA: TGTGCCAGTACTCCTGGGGCGAATCAGCCCCAGCATTTT
D gene: TRBD2; V gene: TRBV5-1; J gene: TRBJ2-5; CDR3 protein: CASSLEGLAGEETQYF; CDR3 DNA: TGCGCCAGCAGCTTGGAGGGACTAGCGGGAGAAGAGACCCAGTACTTC
D gene: -; V gene: TRBV7-9; J gene: TRBJ1-3; CDR3 protein: CASSTSATPGDTIYF; CDR3 DNA: TGTGCCAGCAGCACTAGCGCCACTCCTGGGGACACCATATATTTT
D gene: -; V gene: TRBV28; J gene: TRBJ1-2; CDR3 protein: CASRLTGYRDGYTF; CDR3 DNA: TGTGCCAGCAGACTAACAGGGTATAGGGATGGCTACACCTTC
D gene: TRBD1; V gene: TRBV6-1; J gene: TRBJ2-1; CDR3 protein: CASDRGPTYNEQFF; CDR3 DNA: TGTGCCAGTGACAGGGGGCCAACTTACAATGAGCAGTTCTTC
D gene: -; V gene: TRBV11-1; J gene: TRBJ1-2; CDR3 protein: CASSLEHGYTF; CDR3 DNA: TGTGCCAGCAGCTTAGAGCATGGCTACACCTTC
D gene: TRBD2; V gene: TRBV11-3; J gene: TRBJ2-7; CDR3 protein: CASSLTSGGIYEQYF; CDR3 DNA: TGTGCCAGCAGCTTAACTAGCGGGGGGATCTACGAGCAGTACTTC
D gene: TRBD2; V gene: TRBV4-1; J gene: TRBJ2-5; CDR3 protein: CASSQGLAGSETQYF; CDR3 DNA: TGCGCCAGCAGCCAAGGTCTAGCGGGTTCAGAGACCCAGTACTTC
D gene: -; V gene: TRBV6-6; J gene: TRBJ2-3; CDR3 protein: CASINSGVEDTQYF; CDR3 DNA: TGTGCCAGCATTAACTCAGGGGTGGAAGATACGCAGTATTTT
D gene: -; V gene: TRBV28; J gene: TRBJ1-1; CDR3 protein: CASSPVRTGGEAFF; CDR3 DNA: TGTGCCAGCAGTCCCGTGAGGACCGGGGGTGAAGCTTTCTTT
D gene: -; V gene: TRBV5-1; J gene: TRBJ2-5; CDR3 protein: CASSLVQGLGEETQYF; CDR3 DNA: TGCGCCAGCAGCTTGGTGCAGGGGCTAGGAGAAGAGACCCAGTACTTC
D gene: -; V gene: TRBV9; J gene: TRBJ2-7; CDR3 protein: CASSVVDEQYF; CDR3 DNA: TGTGCCAGCAGCGTAGTAGATGAGCAGTACTTC
D gene: TRBD2; V gene: TRBV5-6; J gene: TRBJ2-3; CDR3 protein: CASSQGLAVIDTQYF; CDR3 DNA: TGTGCCAGCAGCCAGGGACTAGCGGTAATAGATACGCAGTATTTT
D gene: -; V gene: TRBV27; J gene: TRBJ2-1; CDR3 protein: CASSWEQGYNEQFF; CDR3 DNA: TGTGCCAGCAGTTGGGAACAGGGTTACAATGAGCAGTTCTTC